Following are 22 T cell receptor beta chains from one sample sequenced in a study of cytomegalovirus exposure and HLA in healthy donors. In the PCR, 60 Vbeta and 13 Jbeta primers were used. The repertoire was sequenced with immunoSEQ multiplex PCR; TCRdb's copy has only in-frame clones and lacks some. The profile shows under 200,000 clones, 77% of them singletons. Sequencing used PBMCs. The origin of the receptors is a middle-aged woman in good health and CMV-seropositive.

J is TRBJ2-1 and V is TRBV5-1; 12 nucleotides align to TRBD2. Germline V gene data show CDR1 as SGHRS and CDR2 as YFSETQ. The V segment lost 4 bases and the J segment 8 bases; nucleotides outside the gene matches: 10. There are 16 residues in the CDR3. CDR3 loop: CASSRATSGSGDEQFF. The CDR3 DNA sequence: TGCGCCAGCAGCCGGGCGACTAGCGGGAGTGGCGATGAGCAGTTCTTC.

CDR3 residues: CASSYSGGFTGELFF. CDR3 sequence (DNA): TGTGCCAGCAGCTACAGCGGGGGGTTCACCGGGGAGCTGTTTTTT. This chain uses TRBV7-9 with TRBJ2-2, with 9 positions matching TRBD2. V lost 4 bases, J lost 4 bases, and 4 bases stayed unmatched. CDR1 SEHNR and CDR2 FQNEAQ come from the germline V gene (reference sequence). This CDR3 comprises 15 residues.

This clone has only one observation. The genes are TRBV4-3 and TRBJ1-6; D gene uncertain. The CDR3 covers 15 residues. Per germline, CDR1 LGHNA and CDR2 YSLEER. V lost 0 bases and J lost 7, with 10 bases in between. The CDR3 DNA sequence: TGCGCCAGCAGCCAAGATAGGCAGAGGAATTCACCCCTCCACTTT. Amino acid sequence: CASSQDRQRNSPLHF.

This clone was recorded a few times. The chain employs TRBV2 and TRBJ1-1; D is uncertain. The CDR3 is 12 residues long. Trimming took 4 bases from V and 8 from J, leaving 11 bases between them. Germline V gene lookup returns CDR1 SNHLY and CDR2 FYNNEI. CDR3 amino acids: CASSGLGREAFF. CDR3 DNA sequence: TGTGCCAGCAGTGGCTTAGGCAGGGAAGCTTTCTTT. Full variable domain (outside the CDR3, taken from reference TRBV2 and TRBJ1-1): EPEVTQTPSHQVTQMGQEVILRCVPISNHLYFYWYRQILGQKVEFLVSFYNNEISEKSEIFDDQFSVERPDGSNFTLKIRSTKLEDSAMYFCASSGLGREAFFGQGTRLTVV.

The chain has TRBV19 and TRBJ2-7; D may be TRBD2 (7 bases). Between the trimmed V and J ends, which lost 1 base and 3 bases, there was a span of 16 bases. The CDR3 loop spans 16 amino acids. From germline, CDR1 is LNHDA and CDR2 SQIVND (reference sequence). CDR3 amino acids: CASSIGGAGEGYEQYF. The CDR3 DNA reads TGTGCCAGTAGTATAGGAGGGGCAGGGGAGGGCTACGAGCAGTACTTC. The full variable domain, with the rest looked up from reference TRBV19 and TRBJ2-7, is DGGITQSPKYLFRKEGQNVTLSCEQNLNHDAMYWYRQDPGQGLRLIYYSQIVNDFQKGDIAEGYSVSREKKESFPLTVTSAQKNPTAFYLCASSIGGAGEGYEQYFGPGTRLTVT.

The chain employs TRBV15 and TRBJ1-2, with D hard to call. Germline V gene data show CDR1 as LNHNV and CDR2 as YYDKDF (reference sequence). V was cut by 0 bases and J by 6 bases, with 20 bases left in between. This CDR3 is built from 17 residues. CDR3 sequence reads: CATSRDLGTGNSNGYTF. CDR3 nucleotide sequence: TGTGCCACCAGCAGAGATTTGGGCACCGGAAACTCGAATGGCTACACCTTC.

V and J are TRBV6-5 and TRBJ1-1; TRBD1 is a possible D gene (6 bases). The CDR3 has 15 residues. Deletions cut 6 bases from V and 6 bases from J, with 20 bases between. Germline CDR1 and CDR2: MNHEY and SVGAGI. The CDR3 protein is CASSSTLTGNAEAFF. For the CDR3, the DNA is TGTGCCAGCAGCTCGACCTTAACAGGGAATGCTGAAGCTTTCTTT.

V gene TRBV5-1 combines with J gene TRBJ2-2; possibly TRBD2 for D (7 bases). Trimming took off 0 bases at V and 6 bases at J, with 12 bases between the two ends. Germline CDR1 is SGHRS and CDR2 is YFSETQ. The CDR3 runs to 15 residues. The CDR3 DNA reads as TGCGCCAGCAGCTTGGAGGGGGGGAGTTCCGGGGAGCTGTTTTTT. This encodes CASSLEGGSSGELFF.

The CDR3 DNA reads as TGTGCCAGCAGCAGGACAGCGAATAGCAATCAGCCCCAGCATTTT. Its protein product is CASSRTANSNQPQHF. The rearrangement uses TRBV6-5 and TRBJ1-5; the D gene is possibly TRBD1 (6 bases). The germline V gene encodes CDR1 MNHEY and CDR2 SVGAGI. The CDR3 runs 15 residues. V lost 6 bases to trimming and J lost 0 bases, with 12 bases between them.

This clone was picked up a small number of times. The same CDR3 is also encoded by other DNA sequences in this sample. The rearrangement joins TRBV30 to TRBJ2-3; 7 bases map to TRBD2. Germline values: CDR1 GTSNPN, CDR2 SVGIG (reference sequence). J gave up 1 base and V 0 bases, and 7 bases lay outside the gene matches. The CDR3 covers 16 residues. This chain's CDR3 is CAWSVLSGTRTDTQYF. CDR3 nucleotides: TGTGCCTGGAGTGTACTCAGCGGGACCCGCACAGATACGCAGTATTTT.

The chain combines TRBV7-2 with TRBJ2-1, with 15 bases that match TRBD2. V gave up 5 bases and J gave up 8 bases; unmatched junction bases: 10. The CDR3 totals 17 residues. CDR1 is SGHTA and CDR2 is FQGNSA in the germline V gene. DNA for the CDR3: TGTGCCAGCAGCCTCTGGACTAGCGGGAGGGGCGCGGATGAGCAGTTCTTC. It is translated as CASSLWTSGRGADEQFF. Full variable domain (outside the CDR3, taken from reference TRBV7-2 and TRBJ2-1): GAGVSQSPSNKVTEKGKDVELRCDPISGHTALYWYRQSLGQGLEFLIYFQGNSAPDKSGLPSDRFSAERTGGSVSTLTIQRTQQEDSAVYLCASSLWTSGRGADEQFFGPGTRLTVL.

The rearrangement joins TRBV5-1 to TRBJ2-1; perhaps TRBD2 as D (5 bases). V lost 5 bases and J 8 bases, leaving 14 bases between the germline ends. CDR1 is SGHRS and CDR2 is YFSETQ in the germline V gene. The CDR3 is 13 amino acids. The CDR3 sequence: CASSGLAADEQFF. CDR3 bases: TGCGCCAGCAGTGGTCTAGCAGCCGATGAGCAGTTCTTC.

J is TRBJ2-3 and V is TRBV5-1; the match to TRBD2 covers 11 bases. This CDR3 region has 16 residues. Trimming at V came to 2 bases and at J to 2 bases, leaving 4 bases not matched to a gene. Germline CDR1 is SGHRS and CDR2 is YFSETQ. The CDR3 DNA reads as TGCGCCAGCAGCTTCCCACTAGCGGGGGCCACAGATACGCAGTATTTT. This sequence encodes CASSFPLAGATDTQYF. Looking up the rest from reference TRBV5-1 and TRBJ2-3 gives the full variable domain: KAGVTQTPRYLIKTRGQQVTLSCSPISGHRSVSWYQQTPGQGLQFLFEYFSETQRNKGNFPGRFSGRQFSNSRSEMNVSTLELGDSALYLCASSFPLAGATDTQYFGPGTRLTVL.

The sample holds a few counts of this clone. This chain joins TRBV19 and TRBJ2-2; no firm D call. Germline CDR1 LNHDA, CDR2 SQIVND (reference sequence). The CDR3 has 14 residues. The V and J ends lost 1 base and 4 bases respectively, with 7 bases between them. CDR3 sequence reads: CASSIGGVTGELFF. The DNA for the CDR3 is TGTGCCAGTAGTATAGGCGGAGTCACCGGGGAGCTGTTTTTT. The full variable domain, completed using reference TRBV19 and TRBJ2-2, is DGGITQSPKYLFRKEGQNVTLSCEQNLNHDAMYWYRQDPGQGLRLIYYSQIVNDFQKGDIAEGYSVSREKKESFPLTVTSAQKNPTAFYLCASSIGGVTGELFFGEGSRLTVL.

CDR3 nucleotide sequence: TGCGCCAGCAGCCCCGGACAGTATCGAGAGACCCAGTACTTC. This translates into CASSPGQYRETQYF. This chain uses TRBV5-1 with TRBJ2-5; weak D call: TRBD1 (6 bases). CDR3 size: 14 residues. Trimming took 4 bases from V and 4 from J, leaving 14 bases between them. CDR1 is SGHRS and CDR2 is YFSETQ in the germline V gene. Filled out from reference TRBV5-1 and TRBJ2-5, the complete variable domain reads KAGVTQTPRYLIKTRGQQVTLSCSPISGHRSVSWYQQTPGQGLQFLFEYFSETQRNKGNFPGRFSGRQFSNSRSEMNVSTLELGDSALYLCASSPGQYRETQYFGPGTRLLVL.

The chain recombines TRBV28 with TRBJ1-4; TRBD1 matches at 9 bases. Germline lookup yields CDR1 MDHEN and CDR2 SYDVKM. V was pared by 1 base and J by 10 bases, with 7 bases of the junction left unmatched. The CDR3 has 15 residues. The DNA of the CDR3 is TGTGCCAGCAGTTTATTAGACAGGGGGGCGGCAAAACTGTTTTTT. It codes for CASSLLDRGAAKLFF.

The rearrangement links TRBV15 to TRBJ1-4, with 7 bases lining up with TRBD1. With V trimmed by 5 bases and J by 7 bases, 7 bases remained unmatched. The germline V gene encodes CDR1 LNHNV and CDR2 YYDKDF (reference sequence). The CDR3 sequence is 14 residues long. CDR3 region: CATSPSGGFEKLFF. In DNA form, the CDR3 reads TGTGCCACCAGCCCTTCAGGGGGGTTTGAAAAACTGTTTTTT. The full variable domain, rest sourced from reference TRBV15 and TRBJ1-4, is DAMVIQNPRYQVTQFGKPVTLSCSQTLNHNVMYWYQQKSSQAPKLLFHYYDKDFNNEADTPDNFQSRRPNTSFCFLDIRSPGLGDTAMYLCATSPSGGFEKLFFGSGTQLSVL.

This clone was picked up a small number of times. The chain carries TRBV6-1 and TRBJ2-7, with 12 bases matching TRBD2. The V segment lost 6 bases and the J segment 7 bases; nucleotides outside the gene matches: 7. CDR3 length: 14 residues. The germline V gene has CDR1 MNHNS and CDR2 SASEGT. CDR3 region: CASRASGGVREQYF. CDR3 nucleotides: TGTGCCAGCAGGGCTAGCGGGGGGGTCAGAGAGCAGTACTTC.

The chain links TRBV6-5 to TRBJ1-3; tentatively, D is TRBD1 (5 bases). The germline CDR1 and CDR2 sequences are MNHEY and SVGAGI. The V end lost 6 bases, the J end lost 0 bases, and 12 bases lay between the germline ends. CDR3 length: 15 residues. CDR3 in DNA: TGTGCCAGCAGGCGGGACGGATTCTCTGGAAACACCATATATTTT. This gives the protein CASRRDGFSGNTIYF.

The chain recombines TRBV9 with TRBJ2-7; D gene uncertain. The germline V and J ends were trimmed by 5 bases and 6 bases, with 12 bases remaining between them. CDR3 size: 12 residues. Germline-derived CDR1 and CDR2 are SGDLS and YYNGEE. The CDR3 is CASSITTCEQYF. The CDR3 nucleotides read TGTGCCAGCAGTATCACTACCTGCGAGCAGTACTTC.

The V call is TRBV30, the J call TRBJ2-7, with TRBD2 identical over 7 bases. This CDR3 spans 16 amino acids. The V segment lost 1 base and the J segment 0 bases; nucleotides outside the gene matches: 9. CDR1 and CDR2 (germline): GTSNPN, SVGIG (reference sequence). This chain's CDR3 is CAWSARPSGSSYEQYF. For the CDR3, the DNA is TGTGCCTGGAGTGCCCGCCCTAGCGGAAGCTCCTACGAGCAGTACTTC. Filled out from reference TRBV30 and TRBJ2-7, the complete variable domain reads SQTIHQWPATLVQPVGSPLSLECTVEGTSNPNLYWYRQAAGRGLQLLFYSVGIGQISSEVPQNLSASRPQDRQFILSSKKLLLSDSGFYLCAWSARPSGSSYEQYFGPGTRLTVT.

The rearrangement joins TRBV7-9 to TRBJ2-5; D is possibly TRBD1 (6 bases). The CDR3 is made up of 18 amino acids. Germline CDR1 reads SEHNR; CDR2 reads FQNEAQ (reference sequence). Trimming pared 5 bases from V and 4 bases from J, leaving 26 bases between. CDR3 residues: CASSRPKLGQRIRETQYF. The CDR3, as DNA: TGTGCCAGCAGCCGACCTAAACTTGGACAGAGAATCCGAGAGACCCAGTACTTC.